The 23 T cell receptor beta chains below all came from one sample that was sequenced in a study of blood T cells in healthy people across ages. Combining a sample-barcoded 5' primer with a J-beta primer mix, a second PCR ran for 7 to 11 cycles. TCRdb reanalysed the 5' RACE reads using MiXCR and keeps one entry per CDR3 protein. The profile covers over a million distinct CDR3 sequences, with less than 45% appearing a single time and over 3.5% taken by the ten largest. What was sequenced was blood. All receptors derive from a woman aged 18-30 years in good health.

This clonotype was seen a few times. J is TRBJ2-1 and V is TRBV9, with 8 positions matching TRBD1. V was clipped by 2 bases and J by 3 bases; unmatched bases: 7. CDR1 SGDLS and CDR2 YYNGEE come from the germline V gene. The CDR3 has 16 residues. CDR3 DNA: TGTGCCAGCAGCGTTACAGGGGGTGGCCTCTACAATGAGCAGTTCTTC. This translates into CASSVTGGGLYNEQFF.

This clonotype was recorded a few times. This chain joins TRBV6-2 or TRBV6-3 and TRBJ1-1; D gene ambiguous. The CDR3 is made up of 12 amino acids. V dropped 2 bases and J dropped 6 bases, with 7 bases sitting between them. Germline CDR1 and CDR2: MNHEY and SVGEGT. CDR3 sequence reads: CASSYHGAEAFF. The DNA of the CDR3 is TGTGCCAGCAGTTACCACGGGGCTGAAGCTTTCTTT.

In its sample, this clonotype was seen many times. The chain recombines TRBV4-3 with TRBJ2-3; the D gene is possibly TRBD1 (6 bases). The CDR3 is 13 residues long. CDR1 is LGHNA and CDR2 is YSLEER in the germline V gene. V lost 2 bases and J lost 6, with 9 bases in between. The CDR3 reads CASSQRGKDTQYF. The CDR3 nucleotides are TGCGCCAGCAGCCAAAGGGGGAAGGATACGCAGTATTTT.

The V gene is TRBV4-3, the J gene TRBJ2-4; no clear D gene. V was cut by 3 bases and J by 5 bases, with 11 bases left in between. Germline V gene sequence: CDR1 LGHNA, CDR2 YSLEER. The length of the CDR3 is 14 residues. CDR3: CASSHPPRENIQYF. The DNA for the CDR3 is TGCGCCAGCAGCCATCCTCCAAGGGAAAACATTCAGTACTTC.

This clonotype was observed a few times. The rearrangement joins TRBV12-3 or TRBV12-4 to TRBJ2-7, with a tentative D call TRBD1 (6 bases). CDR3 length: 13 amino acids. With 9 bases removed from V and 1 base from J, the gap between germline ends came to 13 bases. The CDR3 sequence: CASTPGASYEQYF. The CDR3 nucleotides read TGTGCCAGTACCCCAGGGGCTTCCTACGAGCAGTACTTC.

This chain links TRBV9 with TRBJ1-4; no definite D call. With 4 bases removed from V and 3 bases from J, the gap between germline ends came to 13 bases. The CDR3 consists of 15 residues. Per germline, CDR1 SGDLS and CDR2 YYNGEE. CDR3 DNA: TGTGCCAGCAGCATTCTGGACGGACCTAATGAAAAACTGTTTTTT. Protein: CASSILDGPNEKLFF.

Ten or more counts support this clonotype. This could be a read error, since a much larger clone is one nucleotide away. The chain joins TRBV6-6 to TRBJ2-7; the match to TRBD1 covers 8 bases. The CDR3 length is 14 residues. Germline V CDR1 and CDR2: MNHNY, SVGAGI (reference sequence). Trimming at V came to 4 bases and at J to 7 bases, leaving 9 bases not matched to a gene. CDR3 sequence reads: CASSSGQEGNEQYF. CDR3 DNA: TGTGCCAGCAGTTCGGGACAGGAAGGGAATGAGCAGTACTTC.

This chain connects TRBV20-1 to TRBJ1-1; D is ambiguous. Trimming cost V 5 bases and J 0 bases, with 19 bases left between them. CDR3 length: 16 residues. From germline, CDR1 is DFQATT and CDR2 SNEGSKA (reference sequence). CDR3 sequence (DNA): TGCAGTGCTTATTACAGCGGGCGACCGATGAACACTGAAGCTTTCTTT. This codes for CSAYYSGRPMNTEAFF.

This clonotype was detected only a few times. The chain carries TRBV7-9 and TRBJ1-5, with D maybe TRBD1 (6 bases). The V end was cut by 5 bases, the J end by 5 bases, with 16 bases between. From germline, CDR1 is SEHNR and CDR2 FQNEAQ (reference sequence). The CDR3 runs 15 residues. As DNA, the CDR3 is TGTGCCAGCAGCCTAACGGGGGGGCCCGATCAGCCCCAGCATTTT. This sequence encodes CASSLTGGPDQPQHF.

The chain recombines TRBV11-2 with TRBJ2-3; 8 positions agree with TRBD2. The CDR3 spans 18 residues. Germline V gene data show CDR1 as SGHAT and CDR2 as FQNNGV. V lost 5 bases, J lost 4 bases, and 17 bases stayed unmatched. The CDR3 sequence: CASSPGLAGPHLADTQYF. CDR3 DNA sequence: TGTGCCAGCAGCCCCGGGTTAGCGGGACCCCACTTGGCAGATACGCAGTATTTT.

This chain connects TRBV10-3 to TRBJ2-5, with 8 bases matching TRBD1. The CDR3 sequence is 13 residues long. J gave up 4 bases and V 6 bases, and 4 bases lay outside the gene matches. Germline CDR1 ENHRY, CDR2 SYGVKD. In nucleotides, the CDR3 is TGTGCCATCAGAGGACAGGGAGGAGAGACCCAGTACTTC. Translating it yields CAIRGQGGETQYF.

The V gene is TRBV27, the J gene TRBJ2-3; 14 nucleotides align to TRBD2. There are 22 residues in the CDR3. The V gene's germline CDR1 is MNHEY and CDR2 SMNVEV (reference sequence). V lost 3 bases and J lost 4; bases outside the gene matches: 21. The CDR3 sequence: CASSFTRGRGLRLAGGPDTQYF. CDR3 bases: TGTGCCAGCAGTTTTACCCGGGGCAGGGGCCTCAGACTAGCGGGAGGGCCAGATACGCAGTATTTT.

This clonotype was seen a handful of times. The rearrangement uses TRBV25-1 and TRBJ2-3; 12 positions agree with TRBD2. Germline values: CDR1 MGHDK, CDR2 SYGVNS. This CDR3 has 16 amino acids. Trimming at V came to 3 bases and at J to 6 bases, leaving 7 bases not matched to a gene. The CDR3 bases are TGTGCCAGCAGTGATCGGCTAGCGGGGGGGCGTGATACGCAGTATTTT. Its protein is CASSDRLAGGRDTQYF.

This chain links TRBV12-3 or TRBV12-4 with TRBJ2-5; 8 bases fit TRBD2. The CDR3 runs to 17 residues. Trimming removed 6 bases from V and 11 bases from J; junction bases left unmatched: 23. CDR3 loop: CASSPAWGSGVYNEQYF. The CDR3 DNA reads TGTGCCAGCAGCCCCGCCTGGGGTAGCGGGGTTTACAATGAGCAGTACTTC.

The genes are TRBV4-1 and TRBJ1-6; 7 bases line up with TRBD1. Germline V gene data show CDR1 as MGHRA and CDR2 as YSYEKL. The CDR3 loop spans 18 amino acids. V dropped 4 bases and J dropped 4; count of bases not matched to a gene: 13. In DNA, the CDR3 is TGCGCCAGCAGCCCAATTCCATCAGACAGGGTTTATAATTCACCCCTCCACTTT. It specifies CASSPIPSDRVYNSPLHF.

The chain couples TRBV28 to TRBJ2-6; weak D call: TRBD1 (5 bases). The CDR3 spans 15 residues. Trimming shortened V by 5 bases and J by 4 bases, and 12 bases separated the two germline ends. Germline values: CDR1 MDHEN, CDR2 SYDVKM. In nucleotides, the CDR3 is TGTGCCAGCAGTCCACCAGGGCCCGGGGCCAACGTCCTGACTTTC. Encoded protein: CASSPPGPGANVLTF.

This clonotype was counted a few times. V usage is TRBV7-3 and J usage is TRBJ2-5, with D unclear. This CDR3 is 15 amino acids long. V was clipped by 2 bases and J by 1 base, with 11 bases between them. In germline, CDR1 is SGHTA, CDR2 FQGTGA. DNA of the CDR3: TGTGCCAGCAGCTTACGAGCCAGCCTCCAAGAGACCCAGTACTTC. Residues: CASSLRASLQETQYF.

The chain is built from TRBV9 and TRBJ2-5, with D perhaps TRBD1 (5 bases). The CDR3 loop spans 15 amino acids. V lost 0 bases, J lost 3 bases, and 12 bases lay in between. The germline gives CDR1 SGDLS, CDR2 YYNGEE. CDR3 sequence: CASSVGIRAEETQYF. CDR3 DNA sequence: TGTGCCAGCAGCGTAGGGATCAGGGCGGAAGAGACCCAGTACTTC. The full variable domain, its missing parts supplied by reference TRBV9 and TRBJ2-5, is DSGVTQTPKHLITATGQRVTLRCSPRSGDLSVYWYQQSLDQGLQFLIQYYNGEERAKGNILERFSAQQFPDLHSELNLSSLELGDSALYFCASSVGIRAEETQYFGPGTRLLVL.

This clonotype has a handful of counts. The CDR3 DNA sequence: TGTGCCAGCAGTGATCTCGGGGGGCGGAATTCACCCCTCCACTTT. Translation: CASSDLGGRNSPLHF. The chain recombines TRBV2 with TRBJ1-6, with D tentatively TRBD1 (6 bases). CDR3 length equals 15 residues. Germline-derived CDR1 and CDR2 are SNHLY and FYNNEI. Trimming took 3 bases from V and 7 from J, leaving 13 bases between them.

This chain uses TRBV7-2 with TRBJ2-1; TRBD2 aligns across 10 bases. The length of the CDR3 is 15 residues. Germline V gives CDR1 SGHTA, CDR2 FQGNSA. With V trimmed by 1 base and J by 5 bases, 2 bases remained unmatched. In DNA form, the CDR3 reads TGTGCCAGCAGCTTAGAGAGCGGGGGGGACAATGAGCAGTTCTTC. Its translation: CASSLESGGDNEQFF.

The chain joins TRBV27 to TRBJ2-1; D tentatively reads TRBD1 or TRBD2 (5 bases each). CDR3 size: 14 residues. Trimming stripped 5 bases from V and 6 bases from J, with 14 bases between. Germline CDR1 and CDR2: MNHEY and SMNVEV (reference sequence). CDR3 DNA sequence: TGTGCCAGCAGTCTCCGGGACCTAGGCAATGAGCAGTTCTTC. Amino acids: CASSLRDLGNEQFF.

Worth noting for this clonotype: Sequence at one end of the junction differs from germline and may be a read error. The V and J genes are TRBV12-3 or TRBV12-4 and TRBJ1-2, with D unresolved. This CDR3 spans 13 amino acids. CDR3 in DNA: TGTGCCAGCAGTTTAGGTGGCGGCTATGGCAACACCTTC. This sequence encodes CASSLGGGYGNTF.

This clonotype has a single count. This CDR3 is CASSTMQGAETEAFF. In DNA form, the CDR3 reads TGTGCCAGCAGCACAATGCAGGGGGCGGAAACTGAAGCTTTCTTT. This chain joins TRBV5-6 and TRBJ1-1; 8 bases line up with TRBD1. Trimming took 4 bases from V and 5 from J; bases not matched to a gene: 10. The germline CDR1 and CDR2 sequences are SGHDT and YYEEEE. This CDR3 has 15 amino acids.